This paragraph covers one TCR beta chain sequence. This entry comes from a study of shared clonotypes between healthy human individuals. About the research overall: CD4 naive and CD4 memory each took three plates per donor, while CD8 naive took two and CD8 memory one.

The study separated CD4+ cells into CD45RA+ naive and CD45RA-negative memory subsets. Clones were sequenced by immunoSEQ multiplex PCR, and TCRdb holds only the in-frame ones, with some missing. The sample includes 1,100,000 or so clones, around 78% of them seen just once. The origin of this receptor is a man in his late teens or twenties in good health. Some clones in this sample may be carry-over from other donors' samples. The sequenced sample consisted of memory CD4+ T cells from PBMCs. Subset indicated: CD45RA-negative fraction.

As DNA, the CDR3 is TGTGCCAGCAGCTTAGAGCGCAGGGCCCTGGGAGAGCAGTACTTC. Protein: CASSLERRALGEQYF. The chain couples TRBV7-9 to TRBJ2-7, with D maybe TRBD1 (5 bases). The CDR3 totals 15 residues. Germline V CDR1 and CDR2: SEHNR, FQNEAQ (reference sequence). Deletions cut 1 base from V and 7 bases from J, with 17 bases between.